This T cell receptor (beta chain) was identified during a study of blood T cell repertoires in COVID-19 (dated by TCRdb to about 2020). Broadly, across the study: Samples covering the acute and convalescent phases of COVID-19 were provided by collaborators in the United States, Italy and Spain. The sample metadata nearly always contained a de-identified subject ID, COVID-19 status, age in years and sex. The dataset comprised deeply sampled blood TCRbeta repertoires from subjects exposed to, actively infected with, or recovered from COVID-19. The samples were drawn from two sources: the first 160 participants of the ongoing ImmuneRACE study, and about 1,300 subjects contributed by 6 global collaborators. The prospective study material was composed of cDNA or gDNA derived from T cells, B-cell-depleted T cells, or PBMCs. The repertoires were released in a freely available public database meant as a resource for research on the immune response to SARS-CoV-2. HLA class I and class II types, where available, came from metadata supplied by the sample provider rather than from assay-based typing.

The full study reports these points: The quantity of clinical and demographic metadata differed by source and by participant and was supplied without curation.

Whole blood was collected in K2EDTA tubes by collaborating institutions according to the institutions' own protocols. For TCRbeta analysis, collaborator samples were shipped as frozen whole blood, as isolated PBMCs, or as DNA extracted from either sample type. The immunoSEQ Assay, a bias-controlled multiplex PCR, was used to amplify TCRbeta CDR3 regions from genomic DNA. The paper's data handling went like this. The number of nucleated cells in each sample was estimated by amplification of reference gene primers within the assay. To quantify the absolute abundance of each unique TCRbeta CDR3 rearrangement, sequence reads were collapsed and filtered. Productive Simpson clonality was computed per sample as the square root of Simpson's diversity index over productive rearrangements. What TCRdb holds here is the immuneACCESS table cut down to in-frame rearrangements. Part of the clones is not present; checked against another copy, under half of the missing clones reflect an unresolved V gene, and the others are unexplained. The V and J calls and clone size were taken over from that table, and D and trimming were inferred from the DNA. The sample table lists about 19,000 clones, 80% to 90% of them with a count of one. The biggest ten clones account for roughly 3.2% of the sample.

Points on this clone: This clone's antigen is unknown. Base-call qualities are not available, and no considerably larger clone is one nucleotide away.

The germline V gene supplies CDR1 SNHLY and CDR2 FYNNEI. The CDR3 starts with the cysteine, ends with the phenylalanine, and has 16 residues. Just CDR3 DNA is preserved here, 48 bases in frame from base 1. From V the trimming removes 7 bases and from J it removes 8 bases, while the gene matches leave 10 bases of the junction unaccounted for. The sample comprised peripheral blood. The sequence came from a human donor in a cohort sampled during active COVID-19. The rearrangement joined TRBV2 to TRBJ2-1, with 14 bases aligning to TRBD2. The DNA is TGTGCCAGCACCCGACTAGCGGGAGGGTACGTCTATGAGCAGTTCTTC. This encodes CASTRLAGGYVYEQFF.